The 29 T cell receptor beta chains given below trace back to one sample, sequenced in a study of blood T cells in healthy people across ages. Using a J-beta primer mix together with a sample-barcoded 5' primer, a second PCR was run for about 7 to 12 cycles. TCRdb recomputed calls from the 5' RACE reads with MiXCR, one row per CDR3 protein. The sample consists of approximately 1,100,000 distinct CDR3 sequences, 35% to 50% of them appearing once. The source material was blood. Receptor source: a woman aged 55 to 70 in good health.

The CDR3 nucleotides read TGTGCCAGTACACCCACTTGGCGGGCTAGCGGTTACAATGAGCAGTTCTTC. Amino acid sequence: CASTPTWRASGYNEQFF. The genes are TRBV19 and TRBJ2-1; TRBD2 matches 7 bases. Unmatched junction bases numbered 16, after V lost 7 bases and J lost 4 bases. Germline CDR1 LNHDA, CDR2 SQIVND (reference sequence). CDR3 length equals 17 residues.

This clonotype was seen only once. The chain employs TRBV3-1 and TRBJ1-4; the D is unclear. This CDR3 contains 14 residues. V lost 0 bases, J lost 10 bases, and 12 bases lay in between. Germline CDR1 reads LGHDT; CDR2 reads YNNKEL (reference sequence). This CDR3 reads CASSQDRRTRKLFF. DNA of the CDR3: TGTGCCAGCAGCCAAGATCGACGAACCCGAAAACTGTTTTTT.

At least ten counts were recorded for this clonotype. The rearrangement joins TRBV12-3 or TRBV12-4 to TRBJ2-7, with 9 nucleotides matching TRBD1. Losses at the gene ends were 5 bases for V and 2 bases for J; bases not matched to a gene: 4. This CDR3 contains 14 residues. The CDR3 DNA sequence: TGTGCCAGCAGTCTAAGACAGGGGGCCTACGAGCAGTACTTC. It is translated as CASSLRQGAYEQYF.

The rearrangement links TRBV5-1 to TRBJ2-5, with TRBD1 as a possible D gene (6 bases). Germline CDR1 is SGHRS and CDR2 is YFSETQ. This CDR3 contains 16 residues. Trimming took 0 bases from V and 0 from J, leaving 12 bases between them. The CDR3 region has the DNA TGCGCCAGCAGCTTGGGGCCGACAGGAAACCAAGAGACCCAGTACTTC. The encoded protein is CASSLGPTGNQETQYF.

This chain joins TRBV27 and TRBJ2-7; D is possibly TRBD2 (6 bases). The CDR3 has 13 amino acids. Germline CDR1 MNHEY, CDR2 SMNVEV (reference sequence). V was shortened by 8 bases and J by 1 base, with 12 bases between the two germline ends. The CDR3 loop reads CASGTVLSYEQYF. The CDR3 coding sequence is TGTGCCAGCGGGACTGTTTTATCCTACGAGCAGTACTTC.

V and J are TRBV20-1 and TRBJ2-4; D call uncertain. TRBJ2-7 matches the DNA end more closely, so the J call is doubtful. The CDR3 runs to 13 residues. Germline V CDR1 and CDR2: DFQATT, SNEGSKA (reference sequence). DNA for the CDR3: TGCAGTGCTTCTCCGGGCCGCTCCTACGAGCAGTACTTC. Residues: CSASPGRSYEQYF.

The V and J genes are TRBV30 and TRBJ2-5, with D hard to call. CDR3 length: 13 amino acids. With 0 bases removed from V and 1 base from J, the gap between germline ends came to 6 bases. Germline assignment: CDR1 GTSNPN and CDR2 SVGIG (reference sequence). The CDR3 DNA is TGTGCCTGGAGTGTAGACGGCCAAGAGACCCAGTACTTC. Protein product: CAWSVDGQETQYF.

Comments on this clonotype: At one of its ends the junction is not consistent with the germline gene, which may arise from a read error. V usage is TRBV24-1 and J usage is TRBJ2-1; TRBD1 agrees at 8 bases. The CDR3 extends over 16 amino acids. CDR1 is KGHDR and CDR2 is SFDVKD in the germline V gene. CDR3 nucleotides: TGTGCCACCAGTGATCCGGGACAGGATAACTACGATGAGCAGTTCTTC. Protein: CATSDPGQDNYDEQFF.

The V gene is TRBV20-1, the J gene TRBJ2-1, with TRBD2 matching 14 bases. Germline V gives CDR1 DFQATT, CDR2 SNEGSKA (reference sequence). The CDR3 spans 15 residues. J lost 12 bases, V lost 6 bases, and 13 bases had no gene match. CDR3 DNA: TGCAGTGCAGAACCGGGACTAGCGGGAGTGGGTGGGCAGTTCTTC. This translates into CSAEPGLAGVGGQFF.

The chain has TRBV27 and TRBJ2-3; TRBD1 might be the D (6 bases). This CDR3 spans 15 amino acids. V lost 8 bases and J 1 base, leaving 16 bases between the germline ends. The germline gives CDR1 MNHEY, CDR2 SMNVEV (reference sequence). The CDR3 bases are TGTGCCAGCCGAGCGCTTCGACAGGGCACAGATACGCAGTATTTT. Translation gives CASRALRQGTDTQYF.

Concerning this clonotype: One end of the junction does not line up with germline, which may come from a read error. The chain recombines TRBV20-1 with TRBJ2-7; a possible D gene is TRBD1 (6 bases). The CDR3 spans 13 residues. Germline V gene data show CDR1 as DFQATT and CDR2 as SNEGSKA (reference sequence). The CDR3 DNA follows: TGCAGTGCTCTTACAGGGAGCTCCGACGAGCAGTACTTC. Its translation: CSALTGSSDEQYF.

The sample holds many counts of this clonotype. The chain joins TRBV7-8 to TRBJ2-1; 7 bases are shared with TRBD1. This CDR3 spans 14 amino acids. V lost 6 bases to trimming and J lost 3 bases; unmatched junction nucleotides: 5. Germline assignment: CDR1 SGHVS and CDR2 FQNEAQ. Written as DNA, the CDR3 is TGTGCCAGCAGATACAGGGGCGGCTACAATGAGCAGTTCTTC. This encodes CASRYRGGYNEQFF.

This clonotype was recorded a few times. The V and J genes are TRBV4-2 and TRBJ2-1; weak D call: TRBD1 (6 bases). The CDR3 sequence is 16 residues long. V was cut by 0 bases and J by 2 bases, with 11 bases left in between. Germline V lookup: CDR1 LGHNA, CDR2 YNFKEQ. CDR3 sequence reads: CASSQDVGTTYNEQFF. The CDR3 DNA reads TGTGCCAGCAGCCAAGATGTTGGGACAACCTACAATGAGCAGTTCTTC.

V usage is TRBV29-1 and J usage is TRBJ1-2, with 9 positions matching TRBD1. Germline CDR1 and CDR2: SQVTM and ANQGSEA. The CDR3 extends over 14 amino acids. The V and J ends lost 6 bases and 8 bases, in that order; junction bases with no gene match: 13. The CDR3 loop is CSVTGQGLVGGYTF. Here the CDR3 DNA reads TGCAGCGTAACGGGACAGGGCTTAGTCGGCGGCTACACCTTC. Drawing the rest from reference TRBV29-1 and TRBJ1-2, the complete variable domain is SAVISQKPSRDICQRGTSLTIQCQVDSQVTMMFWYRQQPGQSLTLIATANQGSEATYESGFVIDKFPISRPNLTFSTLTVSNMSPEDSSIYLCSVTGQGLVGGYTFGSGTRLTVV.

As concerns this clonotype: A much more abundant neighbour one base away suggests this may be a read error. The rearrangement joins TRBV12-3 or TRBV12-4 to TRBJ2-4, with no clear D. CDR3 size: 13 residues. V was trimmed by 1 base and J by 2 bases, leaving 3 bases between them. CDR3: CASSLGTKNIQYF. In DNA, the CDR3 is TGTGCCAGCAGTTTAGGGACCAAAAACATTCAGTACTTC.

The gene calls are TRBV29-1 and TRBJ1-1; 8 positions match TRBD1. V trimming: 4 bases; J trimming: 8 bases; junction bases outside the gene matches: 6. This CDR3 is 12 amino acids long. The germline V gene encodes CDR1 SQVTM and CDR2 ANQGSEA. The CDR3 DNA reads TGCAGCGTTGGGACAGGGCGAACCGAAGCTTTCTTT. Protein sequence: CSVGTGRTEAFF.

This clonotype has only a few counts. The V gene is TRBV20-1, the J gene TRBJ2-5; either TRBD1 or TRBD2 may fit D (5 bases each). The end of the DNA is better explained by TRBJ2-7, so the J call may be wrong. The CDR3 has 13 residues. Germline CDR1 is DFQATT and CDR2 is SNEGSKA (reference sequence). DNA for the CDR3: TGCAGTGCTAGGAGGGGAGTTAACTACGAGCAGTACTTC. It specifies CSARRGVNYEQYF.

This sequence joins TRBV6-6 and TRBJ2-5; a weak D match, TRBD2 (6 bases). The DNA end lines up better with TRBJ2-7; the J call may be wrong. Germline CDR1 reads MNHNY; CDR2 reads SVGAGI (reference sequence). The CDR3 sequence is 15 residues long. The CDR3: CASSPTGGPIDEQYF. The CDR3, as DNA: TGTGCCAGCAGTCCGACCGGAGGGCCCATCGACGAGCAGTACTTC.

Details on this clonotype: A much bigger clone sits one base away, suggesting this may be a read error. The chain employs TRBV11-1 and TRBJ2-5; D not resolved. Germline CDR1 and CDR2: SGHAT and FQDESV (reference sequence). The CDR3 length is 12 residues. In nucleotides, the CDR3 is TGTGCCAGCAGCTTATTCCAAGAGACCCGGTACTTC. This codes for CASSLFQETRYF.

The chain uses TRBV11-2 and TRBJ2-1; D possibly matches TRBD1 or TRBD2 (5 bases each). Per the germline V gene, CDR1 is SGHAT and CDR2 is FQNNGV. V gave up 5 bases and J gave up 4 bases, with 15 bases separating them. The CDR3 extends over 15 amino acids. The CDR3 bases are TGTGCCAGCAGCGCACCGGGGCAGAATTACAATGAGCAGTTCTTC. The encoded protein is CASSAPGQNYNEQFF.

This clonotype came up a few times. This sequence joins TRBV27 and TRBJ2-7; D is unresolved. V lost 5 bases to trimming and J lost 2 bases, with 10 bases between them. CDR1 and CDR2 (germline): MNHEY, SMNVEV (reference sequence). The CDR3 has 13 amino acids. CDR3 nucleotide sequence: TGTGCCAGCAGTAGATCCCCGGCCTACGAGCAGTACTTC. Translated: CASSRSPAYEQYF.

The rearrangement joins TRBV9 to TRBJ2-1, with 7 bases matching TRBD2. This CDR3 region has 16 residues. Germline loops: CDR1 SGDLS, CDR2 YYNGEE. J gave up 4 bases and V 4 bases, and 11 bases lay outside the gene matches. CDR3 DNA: TGTGCCAGCAGCCCCTTGGCGGGAGCAGAATACAATGAGCAGTTCTTC. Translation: CASSPLAGAEYNEQFF. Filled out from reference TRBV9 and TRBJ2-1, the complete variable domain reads DSGVTQTPKHLITATGQRVTLRCSPRSGDLSVYWYQQSLDQGLQFLIQYYNGEERAKGNILERFSAQQFPDLHSELNLSSLELGDSALYFCASSPLAGAEYNEQFFGPGTRLTVL.

The CDR3: CASSVRLQNTEAFF. The CDR3 bases are TGTGCCAGCAGTGTACGCCTGCAGAACACTGAAGCTTTCTTT. The chain couples TRBV2 to TRBJ1-1; D not certain. The CDR3 contains 14 residues. Germline V gene data show CDR1 as SNHLY and CDR2 as FYNNEI. Trimming cost V 4 bases and J 1 base, with 10 bases left between them.

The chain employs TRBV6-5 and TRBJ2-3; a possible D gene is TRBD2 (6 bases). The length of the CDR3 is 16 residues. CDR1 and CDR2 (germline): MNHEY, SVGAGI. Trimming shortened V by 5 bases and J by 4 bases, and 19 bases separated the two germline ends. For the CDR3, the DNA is TGTGCCAGCAGTCGCCTCCGGGAGATCGACCCAGATACGCAGTATTTT. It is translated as CASSRLREIDPDTQYF.

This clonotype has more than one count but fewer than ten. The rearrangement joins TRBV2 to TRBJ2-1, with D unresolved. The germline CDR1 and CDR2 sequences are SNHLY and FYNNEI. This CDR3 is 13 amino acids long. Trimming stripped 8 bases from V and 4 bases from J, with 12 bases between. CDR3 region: CASHPEGYNEQFF. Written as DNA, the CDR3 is TGTGCCAGCCATCCTGAAGGTTACAATGAGCAGTTCTTC. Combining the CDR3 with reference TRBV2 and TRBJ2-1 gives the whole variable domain EPEVTQTPSHQVTQMGQEVILRCVPISNHLYFYWYRQILGQKVEFLVSFYNNEISEKSEIFDDQFSVERPDGSNFTLKIRSTKLEDSAMYFCASHPEGYNEQFFGPGTRLTVL.

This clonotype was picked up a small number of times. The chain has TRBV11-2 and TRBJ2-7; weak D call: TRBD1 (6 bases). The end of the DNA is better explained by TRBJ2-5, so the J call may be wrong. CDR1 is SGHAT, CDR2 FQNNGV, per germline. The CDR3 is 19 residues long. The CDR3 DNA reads TGTGCCAGCAGCGTCTTTATATCCCCGCTTACAGGGTCGGGAGAGACCCAGTACTTC. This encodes CASSVFISPLTGSGETQYF.

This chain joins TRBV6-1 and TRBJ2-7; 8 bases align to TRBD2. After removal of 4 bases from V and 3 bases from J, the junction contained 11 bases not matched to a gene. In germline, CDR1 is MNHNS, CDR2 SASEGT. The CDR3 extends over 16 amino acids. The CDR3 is CASSGSGAGVNYEQYF. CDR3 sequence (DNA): TGTGCCAGCAGTGGCTCTGGAGCGGGAGTTAACTACGAGCAGTACTTC.

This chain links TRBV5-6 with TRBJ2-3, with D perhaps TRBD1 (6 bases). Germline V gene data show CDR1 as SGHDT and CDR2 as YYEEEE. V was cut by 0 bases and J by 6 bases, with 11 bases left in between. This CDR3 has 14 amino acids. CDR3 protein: CASSLGRQGDTQYF. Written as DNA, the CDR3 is TGTGCCAGCAGCTTGGGACGGCAGGGGGATACGCAGTATTTT.

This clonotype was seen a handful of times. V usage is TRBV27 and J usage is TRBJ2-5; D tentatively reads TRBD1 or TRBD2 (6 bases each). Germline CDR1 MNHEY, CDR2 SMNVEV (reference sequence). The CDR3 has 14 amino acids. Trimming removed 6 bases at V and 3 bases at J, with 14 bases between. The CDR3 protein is CASSTTRGEETQYF. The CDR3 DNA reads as TGTGCCAGCAGCACCACGAGGGGGGAAGAGACCCAGTACTTC.